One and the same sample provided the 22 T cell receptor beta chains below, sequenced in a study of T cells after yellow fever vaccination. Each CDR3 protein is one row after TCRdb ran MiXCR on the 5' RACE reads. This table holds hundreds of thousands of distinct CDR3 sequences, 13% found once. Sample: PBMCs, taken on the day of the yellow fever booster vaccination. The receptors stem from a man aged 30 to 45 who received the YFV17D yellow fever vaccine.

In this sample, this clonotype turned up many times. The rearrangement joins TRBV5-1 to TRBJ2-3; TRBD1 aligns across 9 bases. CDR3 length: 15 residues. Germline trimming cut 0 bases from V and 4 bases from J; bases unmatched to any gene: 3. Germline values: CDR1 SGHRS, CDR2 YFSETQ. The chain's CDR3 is CASSLVGQGPDTQYF. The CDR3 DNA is TGCGCCAGCAGCTTGGTGGGACAGGGACCAGATACGCAGTATTTT.

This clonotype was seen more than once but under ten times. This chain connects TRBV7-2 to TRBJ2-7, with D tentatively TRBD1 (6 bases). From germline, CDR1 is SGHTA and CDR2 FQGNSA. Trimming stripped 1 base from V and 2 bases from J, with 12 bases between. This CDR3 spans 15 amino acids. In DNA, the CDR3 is TGTGCCAGCAGCTTAGAGTTCCCAGGGGCCTACGAGCAGTACTTC. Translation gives CASSLEFPGAYEQYF.

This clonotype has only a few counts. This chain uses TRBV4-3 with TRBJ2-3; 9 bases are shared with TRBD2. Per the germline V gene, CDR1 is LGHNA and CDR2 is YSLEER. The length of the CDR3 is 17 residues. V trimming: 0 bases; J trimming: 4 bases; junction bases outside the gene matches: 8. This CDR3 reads CASSQDWEAGGADTQYF. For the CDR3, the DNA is TGCGCCAGCAGCCAAGATTGGGAGGCGGGAGGGGCAGATACGCAGTATTTT.

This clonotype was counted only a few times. CDR3 sequence reads: CASSLDSTGAQYF. The CDR3 nucleotides are TGCGCCAGCAGCTTGGACAGCACAGGGGCCCAGTACTTC. The chain recombines TRBV5-1 with TRBJ2-5, with TRBD1 matching 7 bases. The ends lost 0 bases at V and 9 bases at J; junction bases unmatched: 5. This CDR3 has 13 residues. Germline values: CDR1 SGHRS, CDR2 YFSETQ.

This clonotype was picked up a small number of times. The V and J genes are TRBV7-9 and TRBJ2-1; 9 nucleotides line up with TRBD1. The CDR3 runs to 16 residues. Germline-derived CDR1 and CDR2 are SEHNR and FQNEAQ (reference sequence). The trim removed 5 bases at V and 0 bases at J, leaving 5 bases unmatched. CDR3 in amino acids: CASSVGTGSSYNEQFF. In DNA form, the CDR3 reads TGTGCCAGCAGCGTCGGGACAGGGAGCTCCTACAATGAGCAGTTCTTC. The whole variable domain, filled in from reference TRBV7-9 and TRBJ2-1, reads DTGVSQNPRHKITKRGQNVTFRCDPISEHNRLYWYRQTLGQGPEFLTYFQNEAQLEKSRLLSDRFSAERPKGSFSTLEIQRTEQGDSAMYLCASSVGTGSSYNEQFFGPGTRLTVL.

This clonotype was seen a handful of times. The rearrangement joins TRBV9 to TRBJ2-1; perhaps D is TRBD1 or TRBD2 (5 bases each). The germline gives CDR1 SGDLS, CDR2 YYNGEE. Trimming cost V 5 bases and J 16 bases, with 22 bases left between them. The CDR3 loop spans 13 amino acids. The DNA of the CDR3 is TGTGCCAGCAGTTTAACCCCGACAGAGGGTAGATTCTTC. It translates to CASSLTPTEGRFF.

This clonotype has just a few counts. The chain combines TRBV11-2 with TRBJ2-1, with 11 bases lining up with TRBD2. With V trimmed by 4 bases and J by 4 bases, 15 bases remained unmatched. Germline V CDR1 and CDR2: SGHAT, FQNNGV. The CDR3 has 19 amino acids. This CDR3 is CASSSPAQWGTSGYNEQFF. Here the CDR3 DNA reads TGTGCCAGCAGCTCACCCGCTCAGTGGGGGACTAGCGGTTACAATGAGCAGTTCTTC. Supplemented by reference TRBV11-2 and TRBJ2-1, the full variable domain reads EAGVAQSPRYKIIEKRQSVAFWCNPISGHATLYWYQQILGQGPKLLIQFQNNGVVDDSQLPKDRFSAERLKGVDSTLKIQPAKLEDSAVYLCASSSPAQWGTSGYNEQFFGPGTRLTVL.

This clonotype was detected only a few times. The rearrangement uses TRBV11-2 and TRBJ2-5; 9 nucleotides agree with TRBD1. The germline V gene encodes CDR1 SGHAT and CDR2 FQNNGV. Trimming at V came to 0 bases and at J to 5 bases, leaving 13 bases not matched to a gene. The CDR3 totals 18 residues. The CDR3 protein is CASSLDRPWDREGETQYF. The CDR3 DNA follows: TGTGCCAGCAGCTTAGATCGGCCTTGGGACAGGGAAGGGGAGACCCAGTACTTC.

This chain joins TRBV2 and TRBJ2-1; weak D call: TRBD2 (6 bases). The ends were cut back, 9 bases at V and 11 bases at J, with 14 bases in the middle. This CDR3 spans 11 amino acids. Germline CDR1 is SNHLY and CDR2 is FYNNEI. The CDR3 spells CASTSKLQQFF. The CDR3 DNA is TGTGCCAGTACTAGCAAATTACAGCAGTTCTTC.

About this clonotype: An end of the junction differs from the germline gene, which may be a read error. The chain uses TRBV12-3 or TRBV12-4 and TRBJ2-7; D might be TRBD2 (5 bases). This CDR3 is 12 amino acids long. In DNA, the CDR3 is TGTGCCAGCAGTTTAGCGCTTGGCGGGCCAGCCTTC. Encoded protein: CASSLALGGPAF.

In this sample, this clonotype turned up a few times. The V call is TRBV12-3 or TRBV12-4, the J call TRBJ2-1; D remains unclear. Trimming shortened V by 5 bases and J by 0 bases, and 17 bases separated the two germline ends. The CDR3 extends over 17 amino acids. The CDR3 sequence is CASSPTLYFSSYNEQFF. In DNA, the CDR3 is TGTGCCAGCAGTCCCACCCTCTACTTTAGCTCCTACAATGAGCAGTTCTTC.

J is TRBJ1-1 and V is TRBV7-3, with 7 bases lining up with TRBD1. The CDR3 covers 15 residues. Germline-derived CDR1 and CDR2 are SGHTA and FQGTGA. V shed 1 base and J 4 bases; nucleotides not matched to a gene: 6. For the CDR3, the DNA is TGTGCCAGCAGCTTAAACGCCGACAGGGTCACTGAAGCTTTCTTT. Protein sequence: CASSLNADRVTEAFF.

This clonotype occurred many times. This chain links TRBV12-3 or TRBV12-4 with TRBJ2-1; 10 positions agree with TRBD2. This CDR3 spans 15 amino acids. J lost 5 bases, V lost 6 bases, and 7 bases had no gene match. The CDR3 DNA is TGTGCCAGCAGAAGCCGACTAGCGGGTGACAATGAGCAGTTCTTC. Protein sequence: CASRSRLAGDNEQFF.

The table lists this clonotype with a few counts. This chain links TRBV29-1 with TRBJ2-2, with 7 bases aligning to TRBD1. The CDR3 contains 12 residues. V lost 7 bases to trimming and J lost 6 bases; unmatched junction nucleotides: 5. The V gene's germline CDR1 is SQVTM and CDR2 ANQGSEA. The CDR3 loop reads CSGAQGAGELFF. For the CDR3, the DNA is TGCAGCGGGGCCCAGGGGGCCGGGGAGCTGTTTTTT.

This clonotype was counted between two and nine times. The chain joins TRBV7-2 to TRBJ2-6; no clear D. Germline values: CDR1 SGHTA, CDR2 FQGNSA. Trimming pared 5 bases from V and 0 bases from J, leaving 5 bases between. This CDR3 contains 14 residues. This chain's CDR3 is CASSETSGANVLTF. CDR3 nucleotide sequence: TGTGCCAGCAGCGAGACCTCTGGGGCCAACGTCCTGACTTTC. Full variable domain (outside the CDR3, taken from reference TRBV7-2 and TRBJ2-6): GAGVSQSPSNKVTEKGKDVELRCDPISGHTALYWYRQSLGQGLEFLIYFQGNSAPDKSGLPSDRFSAERTGGSVSTLTIQRTQQEDSAVYLCASSETSGANVLTFGAGSRLTVL.

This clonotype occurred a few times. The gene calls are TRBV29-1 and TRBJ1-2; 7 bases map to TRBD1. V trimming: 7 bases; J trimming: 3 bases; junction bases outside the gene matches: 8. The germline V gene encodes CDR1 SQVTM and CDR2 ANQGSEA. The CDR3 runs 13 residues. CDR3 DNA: TGCAGCGCCCCACAGGGGTCGGACTATGGCTACACCTTC. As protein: CSAPQGSDYGYTF.

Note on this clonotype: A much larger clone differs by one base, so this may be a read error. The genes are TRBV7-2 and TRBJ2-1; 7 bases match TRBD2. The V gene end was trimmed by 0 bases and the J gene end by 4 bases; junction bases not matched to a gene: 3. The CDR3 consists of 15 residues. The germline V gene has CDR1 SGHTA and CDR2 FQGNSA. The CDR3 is CASSLAGGRYNEQFF. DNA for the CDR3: TGTGCCAGCAGCTTAGCGGGAGGGCGGTACAATGAGCAGTTCTTC. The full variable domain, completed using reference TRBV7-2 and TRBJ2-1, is GAGVSQSPSNKVTEKGKDVELRCDPISGHTALYWYRQSLGQGLEFLIYFQGNSAPDKSGLPSDRFSAERTGGSVSTLTIQRTQQEDSAVYLCASSLAGGRYNEQFFGPGTRLTVL.

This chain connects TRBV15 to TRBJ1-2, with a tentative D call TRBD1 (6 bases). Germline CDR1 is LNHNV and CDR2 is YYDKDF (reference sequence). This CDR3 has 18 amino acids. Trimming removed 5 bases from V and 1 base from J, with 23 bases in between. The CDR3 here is CATSDYLDSTPINYGYTF. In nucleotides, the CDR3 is TGTGCCACCAGCGACTACTTGGACAGCACTCCTATTAACTATGGCTACACCTTC.

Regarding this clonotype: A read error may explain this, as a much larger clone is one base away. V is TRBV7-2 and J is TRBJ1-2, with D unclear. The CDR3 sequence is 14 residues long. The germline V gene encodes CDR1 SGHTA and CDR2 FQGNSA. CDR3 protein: CASSLDGSGYGYAF. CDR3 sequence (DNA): TGTGCCAGCAGCTTAGATGGTTCGGGATATGGCTACGCCTTC.

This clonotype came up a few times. CDR3 region: CASSSWTNNEQFF. CDR3 nucleotide sequence: TGTGCCAGCAGCTCCTGGACCAACAATGAGCAGTTCTTC. This chain connects TRBV7-9 to TRBJ2-1, with D uncertain. Germline lookup yields CDR1 SEHNR and CDR2 FQNEAQ (reference sequence). The CDR3 length is 13 residues. Trimming took 4 bases from V and 5 from J, leaving 9 bases between them.

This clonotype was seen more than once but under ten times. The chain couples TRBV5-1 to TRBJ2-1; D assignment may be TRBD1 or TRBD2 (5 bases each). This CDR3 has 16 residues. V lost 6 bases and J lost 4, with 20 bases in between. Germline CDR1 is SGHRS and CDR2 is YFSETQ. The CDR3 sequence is CASTRTPGTAYNEQFF. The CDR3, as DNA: TGCGCCAGCACTAGAACCCCTGGGACGGCGTACAATGAGCAGTTCTTC.

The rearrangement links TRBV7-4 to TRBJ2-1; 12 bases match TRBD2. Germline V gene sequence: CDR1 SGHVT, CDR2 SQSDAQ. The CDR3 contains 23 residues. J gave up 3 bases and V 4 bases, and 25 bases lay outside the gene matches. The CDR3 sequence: CASSYPRRNNQRLAGVGYNEQFF. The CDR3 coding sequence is TGTGCCAGCAGCTACCCTCGAAGGAACAATCAAAGACTAGCGGGAGTTGGCTACAATGAGCAGTTCTTC. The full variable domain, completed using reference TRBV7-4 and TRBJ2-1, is GAGVSQSPRYKVAKRGRDVALRCDSISGHVTLYWYRQTLGQGSEVLTYSQSDAQRDKSGRPSGRFSAERPERSVSTLKIQRTEQGDSAVYLCASSYPRRNNQRLAGVGYNEQFFGPGTRLTVL.